This section outlines one TCR beta chain sequence together with its context. The ends were cut back, 10 bases at V and 4 bases at J, with 18 bases in the middle. The CDR3 spans 14 residues. CDR1 is LNHDA, CDR2 SQIVND, per germline (reference sequence). The source of the sample is a study of T cell changes during pregnancy in multiple sclerosis. The data were produced by immunoSEQ multiplex PCR, yet TCRdb's version contains in-frame clones alone and is incomplete. The sample lists around 80,000 clones, approximately 95% seen once, with more than 0.75% in the top ten. The rearrangement uses TRBV19 and TRBJ2-3; D perhaps matches TRBD2 (6 bases). The sequence was obtained from a female donor in good health, enrolled as a control in a pregnancy study. Material: peripheral blood, obtained in the second trimester of pregnancy. The CDR3 region is CATGVGGTADTQYF. In DNA form, the CDR3 reads TGTGCCACTGGAGTCGGGGGTACAGCAGATACGCAGTATTTT.